This TCR beta chain is drawn from a study of T-cell memory formation after mild COVID-19. About the research overall: TCR clusters mostly belonged to single donors.

From the 5' RACE reads, TCRdb called clonotypes with MiXCR, one entry per CDR3 protein. The repertoire includes 30,000 to 45,000 distinct CDR3 sequences, 9.5% to 12% of them detected once, and 25% to 30% sits in the top ten. Ten or more counts support this clonotype. What it recognizes is unknown. Trimming took off 6 bases at V and 8 bases at J, with 8 bases between the two ends. This CDR3 region has 11 residues. Germline CDR1 and CDR2: SGHTA and FQGNSA. Study findings and constraints: In pre-infection memory, a portion of responding clones appeared, which suggested that cross-reactive memory joined. Contracting CD4+ clones sat mainly in CM and EM; CD8+ in EMRA. While clones contracting from day 15 to 85 were balanced between CD4 and CD8, later expanders leaned CD4+.

This chain links TRBV7-2 with TRBJ2-1, with no clear D. The sequencing sample was made of PBMCs or a T cell subset sorted from them (not recorded which). This TCR derives from a young man who had mild COVID-19 (a few samples of this study predate the infection). Cell type and time point are not known. The CDR3 loop reads CASSWVDEQFF. CDR3 in DNA: TGTGCCAGCAGTTGGGTGGATGAGCAGTTCTTC.